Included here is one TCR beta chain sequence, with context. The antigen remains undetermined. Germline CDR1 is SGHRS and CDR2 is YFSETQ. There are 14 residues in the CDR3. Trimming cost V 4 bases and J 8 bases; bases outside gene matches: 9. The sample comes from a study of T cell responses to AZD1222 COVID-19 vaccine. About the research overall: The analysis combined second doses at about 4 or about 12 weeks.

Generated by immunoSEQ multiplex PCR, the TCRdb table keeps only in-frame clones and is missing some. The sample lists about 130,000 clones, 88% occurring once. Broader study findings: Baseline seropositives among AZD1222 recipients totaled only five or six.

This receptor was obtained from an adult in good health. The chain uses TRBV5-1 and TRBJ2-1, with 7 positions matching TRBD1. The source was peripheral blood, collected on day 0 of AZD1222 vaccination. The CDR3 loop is CASSRDSRRDEQFF. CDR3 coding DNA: TGCGCCAGCAGCCGGGACAGTCGGCGCGATGAGCAGTTCTTC.